Here is one T cell receptor (beta chain) with its context. Produced via immunoSEQ multiplex PCR; TCRdb's table is partial and in-frame only. Among hundreds of thousands of clones, around 78% were seen once, and the ten largest hold 12%. This record belongs to a study of shared clonotypes between healthy human individuals. CDR3 length equals 13 residues. V dropped 1 base and J dropped 4 bases, with 5 bases sitting between them. Germline V lookup: CDR1 MNHEY, CDR2 SMNVEV (reference sequence). Sequenced input: PBMCs. V usage is TRBV27 and J usage is TRBJ2-1; D remains ambiguous. This receptor was taken from a woman aged 40 to 50 in good health. Some clones in this sample may be carry-over from other donors' samples. The CDR3 loop reads CASSLFLYNEQFF. CDR3 nucleotides: TGTGCCAGCAGTTTATTCTTATACAATGAGCAGTTCTTC.